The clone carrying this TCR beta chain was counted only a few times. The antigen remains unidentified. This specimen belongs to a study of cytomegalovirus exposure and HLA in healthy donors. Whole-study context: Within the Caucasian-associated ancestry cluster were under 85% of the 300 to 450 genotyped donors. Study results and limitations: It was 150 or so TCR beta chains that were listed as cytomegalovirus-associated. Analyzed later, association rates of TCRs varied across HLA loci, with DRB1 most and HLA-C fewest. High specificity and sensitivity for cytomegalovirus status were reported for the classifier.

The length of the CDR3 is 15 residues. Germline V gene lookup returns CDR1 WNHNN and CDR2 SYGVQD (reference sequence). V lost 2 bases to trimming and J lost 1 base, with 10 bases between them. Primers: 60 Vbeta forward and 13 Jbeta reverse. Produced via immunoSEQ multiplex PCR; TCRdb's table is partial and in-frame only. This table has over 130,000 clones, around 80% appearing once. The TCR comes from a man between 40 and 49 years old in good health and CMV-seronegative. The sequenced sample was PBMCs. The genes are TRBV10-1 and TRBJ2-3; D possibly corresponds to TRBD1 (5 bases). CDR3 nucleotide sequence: TGCGCCAGCAGTGAGGACAGCGCCCGCACAGATACGCAGTATTTT. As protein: CASSEDSARTDTQYF.